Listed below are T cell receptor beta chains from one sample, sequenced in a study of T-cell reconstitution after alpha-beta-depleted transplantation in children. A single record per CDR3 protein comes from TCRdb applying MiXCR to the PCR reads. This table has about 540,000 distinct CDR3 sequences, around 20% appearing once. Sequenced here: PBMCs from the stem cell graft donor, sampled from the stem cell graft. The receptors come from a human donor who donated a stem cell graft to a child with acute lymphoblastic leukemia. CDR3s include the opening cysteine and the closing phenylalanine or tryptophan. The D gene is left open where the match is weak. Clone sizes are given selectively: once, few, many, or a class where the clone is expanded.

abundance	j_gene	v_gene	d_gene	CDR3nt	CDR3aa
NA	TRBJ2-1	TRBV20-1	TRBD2	TGCAGTGCCCCCAGCGGGAGAAGTTCCTACAATGAGCAGTTCTTC	CSAPSGRSSYNEQFF
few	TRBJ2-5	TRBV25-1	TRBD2	TGTGCCAGCAGTGGGCCCATGGGACTATCGGGCGAGACCCAGTACTTC	CASSGPMGLSGETQYF
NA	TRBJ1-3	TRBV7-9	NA	TGTGCCAGCAGCTCGTTCTCTGGAAACACCATATATTTT	CASSSFSGNTIYF
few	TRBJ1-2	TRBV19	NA	TGTGCCAGTAGTATAGGAGGGACTGGCTATGGCTACACCTTC	CASSIGGTGYGYTF
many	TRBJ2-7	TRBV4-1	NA	TGCGCCAGCAGCCAAGATAGGGTGGCCTACGAGCAGTACTTC	CASSQDRVAYEQYF
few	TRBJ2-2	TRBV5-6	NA	TGTGCCAGCAGCCCAATTTTAGGAGCGAACACCGGGGAGCTGTTTTTT	CASSPILGANTGELFF
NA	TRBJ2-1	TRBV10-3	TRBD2	TGTGCCATCAGCGAACGACTAGCGGGATTAGGCAATGAGCAGTTCTTC	CAISERLAGLGNEQFF
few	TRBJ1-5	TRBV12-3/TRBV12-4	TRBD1	TGTGCCAGCAGTTTTGACAGGGGGAACAATCAGCCCCAGCATTTT	CASSFDRGNNQPQHF
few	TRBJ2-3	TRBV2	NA	TGTGCCAAGCTCCCCCCTAGCACAGATACGCAGTATTTT	CAKLPPSTDTQYF
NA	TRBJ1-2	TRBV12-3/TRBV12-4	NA	TGTGCCAGCAGTAGGGAAGGGTTTGGTGGCTACACCTTC	CASSREGFGGYTF
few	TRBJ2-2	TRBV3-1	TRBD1	TGTGCCAGCAGCCCCCGGGACAGGCTGACCGGGGAGCTGTTTTTT	CASSPRDRLTGELFF
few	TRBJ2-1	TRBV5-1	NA	TGCGCCAGCAGCTTGATAGTCGACTCCTACAATGAGCAGTTCTTC	CASSLIVDSYNEQFF
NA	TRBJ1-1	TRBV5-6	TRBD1	TGTGCCAGCAGCTTTGGGACAGGGCTGGCCACTGAAGCTTTCTTT	CASSFGTGLATEAFF
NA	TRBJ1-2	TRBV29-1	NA	TGCAGCGTTGAACGTCTCCAAGTTGGTTACACCTTC	CSVERLQVGYTF
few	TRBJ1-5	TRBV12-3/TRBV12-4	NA	TGTGCCAGCAGTTTAGGGGTGTTGGGCAATCAGCCCCAGCATTTT	CASSLGVLGNQPQHF
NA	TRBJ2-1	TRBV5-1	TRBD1	TGCGCCAGCAGAGGGTCCAGGGGGTTGAGCTCCTACAATGAGCAGTTCTTC	CASRGSRGLSSYNEQFF
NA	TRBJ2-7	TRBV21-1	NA	TGTGCCAGCAGCAAAGTTCCGGGCGAGACCTCCTACGAGCAGTACTTC	CASSKVPGETSYEQYF
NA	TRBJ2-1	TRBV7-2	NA	TGTGCCAGCAGCAGCAGGGGCGGGAGCTCCTACAATGAGCAGTTCTTC	CASSSRGGSSYNEQFF
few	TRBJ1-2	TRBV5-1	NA	TGCGCCAGCAGCTTGGACCGGGGGGCGTATGGCTACACCTTC	CASSLDRGAYGYTF
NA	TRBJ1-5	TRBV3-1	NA	TGTGCCAGCAGCCAAGATACAACCGGCCAAGGGCCCCAGCATTTT	CASSQDTTGQGPQHF
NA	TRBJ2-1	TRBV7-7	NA	TGTGCCAGCAGCTGGGGCCCGTCCGGACTAAACAATGAGCAGTTCTTC	CASSWGPSGLNNEQFF
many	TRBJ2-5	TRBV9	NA	TGTGCCAGCAGCCCTTTGGGAGGCGAGACCCAGTACTTC	CASSPLGGETQYF
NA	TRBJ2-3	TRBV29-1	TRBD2	TGCAGCGTCAAGGGGCGGGAGAACGGCACAGATACGCAGTATTTT	CSVKGRENGTDTQYF
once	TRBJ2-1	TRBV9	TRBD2	TGTGCCAGCAGCCTCGGGACTAGCGCGTCATACAATGAGCAGTTCTTC	CASSLGTSASYNEQFF
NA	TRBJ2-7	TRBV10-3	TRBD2	TGTGCCATCCACGCGGGAGGGACCTACGAGCAGTACTTC	CAIHAGGTYEQYF
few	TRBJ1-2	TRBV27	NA	TGTGCCAGCAGTTTTGGGACCGGACCAGATGGCTATGGCTACACCTTC	CASSFGTGPDGYGYTF
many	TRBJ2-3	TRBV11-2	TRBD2	TGTGCCAGCAGCCGACTAGCGGGAGGTGTGGCAGATACGCAGTATTTT	CASSRLAGGVADTQYF
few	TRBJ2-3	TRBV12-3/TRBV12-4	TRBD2	TGTGCCAGCAGTTGGGGACTAGCGGGAGGAGCGACAGATACGCAGTATTTT	CASSWGLAGGATDTQYF
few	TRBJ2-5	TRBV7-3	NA	TGTGCCAGCAGCCTCACGGGACGCGCCCAAGAGACCCAGTACTTC	CASSLTGRAQETQYF
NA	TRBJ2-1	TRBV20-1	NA	TGCAGTGCTAGAGGACTGGAGCCCAATGAGCAGTTCTTC	CSARGLEPNEQFF
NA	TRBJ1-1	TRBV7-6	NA	TGTGCCAGCAGCTCCCGGTCCCGAAACACTGAAGCTTTCTTT	CASSSRSRNTEAFF
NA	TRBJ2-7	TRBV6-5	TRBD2	TGTGCCAGCAGTTTCGGAGCGGGAGCGGGCTACGAGCAGTACTTC	CASSFGAGAGYEQYF
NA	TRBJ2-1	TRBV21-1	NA	TGTGCCAGCAGCTCCCACCCTGGGACTAGCGCGTCCTACAATGAGCAGTTCTTC	CASSSHPGTSASYNEQFF
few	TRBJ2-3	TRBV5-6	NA	TGTGCCAGCAGCTTCGGGCGACTAGAGGCGGGGGATACGCAGTATTTT	CASSFGRLEAGDTQYF
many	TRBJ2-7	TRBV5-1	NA	TGTGCCAGCAGCTTGGGGGGGGCAGGCGAGCAGTACTTC	CASSLGGAGEQYF
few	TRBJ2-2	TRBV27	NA	TGTGCCAGCGGCCGGGGTCACACCGGGGAGCTGTTTTTT	CASGRGHTGELFF
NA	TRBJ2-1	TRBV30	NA	TGTGCCTGGAGTATCTACATGGGTTTTGGTCGGCCAAGGGGGAGTGAGCAGTTCTTC	CAWSIYMGFGRPRGSEQFF
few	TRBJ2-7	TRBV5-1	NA	TGCGCCAGCAGCTCGGCCCTGAACATCTACGAGCAGTACTTC	CASSSALNIYEQYF
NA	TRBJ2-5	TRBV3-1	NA	TGTGCCAGCAGCCAAGAGCGGCAAGAGACCCAGTACTTC	CASSQERQETQYF
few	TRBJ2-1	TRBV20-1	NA	TGCAGTGCTAGGGGTCGAACAGGGGGGGATGACAATGAGCAGTTCTTC	CSARGRTGGDDNEQFF
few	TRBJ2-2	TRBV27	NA	TGTGCCAGCAGTTTATTTGTTTCGGCGGCCGGGGAGCTGTTTTTT	CASSLFVSAAGELFF
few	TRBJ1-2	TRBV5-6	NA	TGTGCCAGCAGCTTGGAACCGCCCTCTGGCTACACCTTC	CASSLEPPSGYTF
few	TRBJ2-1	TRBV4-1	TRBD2	TGCGCCAGCAGCACCGCACTTAGCGGGAGTCGTAGGAATGAGCAGTTCTTC	CASSTALSGSRRNEQFF